Shown below are 17 T cell receptor beta chains from a single sample sequenced in a study of blood T cell repertoires in COVID-19. Produced via immunoSEQ multiplex PCR; TCRdb's table is partial and in-frame only. The sample carries 250,000 to 350,000 clones, roughly 89% recorded once. The source material was peripheral blood. The receptors originated from a man in his thirties or forties with acute or convalescent COVID-19.

A single count supports this clone. The rearrangement uses TRBV7-2 and TRBJ1-2; 11 nucleotides align to TRBD1. Germline V gene lookup returns CDR1 SGHTA and CDR2 FQGNSA. The CDR3 contains 16 residues. The J segment lost 4 bases and the V segment lost 1 base, leaving 5 bases of the junction unmatched. In DNA form, the CDR3 reads TGTGCCAGCAGCTTAGATCGGACAGGGGGCACCTATGGCTACACCTTC. This gives the protein CASSLDRTGGTYGYTF.

This clone was picked up a small number of times. This sequence joins TRBV30 and TRBJ1-1; perhaps TRBD1 as D (5 bases). Trimming removed 0 bases at V and 8 bases at J, with 10 bases between. The CDR3 has 12 residues. Germline assignment: CDR1 GTSNPN and CDR2 SVGIG (reference sequence). The CDR3 spells CAWSVGGAEAFF. The CDR3 DNA is TGTGCCTGGAGTGTAGGAGGGGCCGAAGCTTTCTTT.

The CDR3 protein is CASSPMVRTMNTEAFF. Here the CDR3 DNA reads TGTGCCAGCTCACCAATGGTCAGAACCATGAACACTGAAGCTTTCTTT. J is TRBJ1-1 and V is TRBV18; D remains ambiguous. The CDR3 has 16 amino acids. Trimming stripped 2 bases from V and 0 bases from J, with 13 bases between. Looked up from germline, CDR1 is KGHSH and CDR2 is LQKENI.

This clone was detected only a few times. The CDR3 nucleotides are TGTGCCGCCCAAATAGCGGGAGGCTACGAGCAGTACTTC. Translation: CAAQIAGGYEQYF. The chain joins TRBV10-3 to TRBJ2-7; TRBD2 matches at 10 bases. Germline V gives CDR1 ENHRY, CDR2 SYGVKD. Losses at the gene ends were 11 bases for V and 3 bases for J; bases not matched to a gene: 7. This CDR3 is built from 13 residues.

V usage is TRBV18 and J usage is TRBJ1-5; tentatively, D is TRBD1 (6 bases). The CDR3 sequence is 15 residues long. V was trimmed by 3 bases and J by 7 bases, leaving 16 bases between them. CDR1 and CDR2 (germline): KGHSH, LQKENI. This CDR3 reads CASSPSGGAGQPQHF. The CDR3 DNA reads TGTGCCAGCTCACCGTCGGGGGGCGCGGGGCAGCCCCAGCATTTT.

This chain joins TRBV11-3 and TRBJ1-5, with 9 bases that match TRBD1. The CDR3 has 15 residues. Germline-derived CDR1 and CDR2 are SGHNT and YENEEA. Trimming at V came to 2 bases and at J to 5 bases, leaving 4 bases not matched to a gene. This CDR3 reads CASSLLGQGYQPQHF. Written as DNA, the CDR3 is TGTGCCAGCAGCTTATTGGGACAGGGCTATCAGCCCCAGCATTTT.

V is TRBV19 and J is TRBJ1-6; TRBD1 matches 8 bases. Trimming took 10 bases from V and 5 from J; bases not matched to a gene: 13. Germline V gives CDR1 LNHDA, CDR2 SQIVND (reference sequence). The CDR3 is made up of 16 amino acids. Here the CDR3 DNA reads TGTGCCACAAAAAACCCAGGGGGCCTGAATAATTCACCCCTCCACTTT. Residues: CATKNPGGLNNSPLHF.

The chain uses TRBV6-1 and TRBJ2-2, with D possibly TRBD2 on 6 matching bases. With 3 bases removed from V and 7 bases from J, the gap between germline ends came to 15 bases. The CDR3 runs to 15 residues. Germline V lookup: CDR1 MNHNS, CDR2 SASEGT. CDR3 loop: CASSDGYYGGGELFF. For the CDR3, the DNA is TGTGCCAGCAGTGACGGCTACTACGGGGGCGGGGAGCTGTTTTTT.

CDR3 loop: CASRDTSLKETQYF. CDR3 DNA sequence: TGTGCCAGCAGGGATACTAGCCTAAAAGAGACCCAGTACTTC. The chain employs TRBV2 and TRBJ2-5, with D tentatively TRBD2 (6 bases). There are 14 residues in the CDR3. Per germline, CDR1 SNHLY and CDR2 FYNNEI. Trimming took off 6 bases at V and 3 bases at J, with 14 bases between the two ends.

The V and J genes are TRBV5-1 and TRBJ1-2; tentative D call: TRBD1 (5 bases). CDR1 and CDR2 from the germline V gene are SGHRS and YFSETQ. The V end lost 2 bases, the J end lost 4 bases, and 21 bases lay between the germline ends. This CDR3 region has 17 residues. The DNA for the CDR3 is TGCGCCAGCAGCTTAGGCACGTCCCCGACAGTCAGCTATGGCTACACCTTC. Its protein product is CASSLGTSPTVSYGYTF.

The V call is TRBV7-9, the J call TRBJ1-1, with TRBD1 identical over 7 bases. The CDR3 has 13 amino acids. Unmatched junction bases numbered 2, after V lost 4 bases and J lost 3 bases. Looked up from germline, CDR1 is SEHNR and CDR2 is FQNEAQ (reference sequence). The CDR3 coding sequence is TGTGCCAGCAGCTGGACAGGAGACACTGAAGCTTTCTTT. Encoded protein: CASSWTGDTEAFF.

This sequence joins TRBV12-5 and TRBJ2-7; 9 bases agree with TRBD1. Germline assignment: CDR1 LGHNT and CDR2 FRNRAP. The CDR3 is made up of 14 amino acids. Germline trimming cut 5 bases from V and 7 bases from J; bases unmatched to any gene: 9. As DNA, the CDR3 is TGTGCTAGTGGTCGAGGACAGGGGCGGCGGGAGCAGTACTTC. This encodes CASGRGQGRREQYF.

The chain joins TRBV11-2 to TRBJ2-7; 11 positions match TRBD2. V shed 0 bases, J shed 7 bases, and the junction held 14 bases outside the gene matches. Germline CDR1 and CDR2: SGHAT and FQNNGV. This CDR3 is built from 18 residues. Written as DNA, the CDR3 is TGTGCCAGCAGCTTAGAAGGCGCCTTTAGCGGGGGGGCCGGTGAGCAGTACTTC. It translates to CASSLEGAFSGGAGEQYF. The full variable domain, with the rest looked up from reference TRBV11-2 and TRBJ2-7, is EAGVAQSPRYKIIEKRQSVAFWCNPISGHATLYWYQQILGQGPKLLIQFQNNGVVDDSQLPKDRFSAERLKGVDSTLKIQPAKLEDSAVYLCASSLEGAFSGGAGEQYFGPGTRLTVT.

J is TRBJ2-3 and V is TRBV6-5; a weak D match, TRBD2 (6 bases). This CDR3 contains 11 residues. Germline lookup yields CDR1 MNHEY and CDR2 SVGAGI. The CDR3 spells CVSGSTDTQYF. CDR3 nucleotide sequence: TGTGTTAGCGGATCCACAGATACGCAGTATTTT.

The V and J genes are TRBV6-1 and TRBJ2-3, with 12 bases aligning to TRBD2. The V gene end was trimmed by 1 base and the J gene end by 3 bases; junction bases not matched to a gene: 2. There are 16 residues in the CDR3. From germline, CDR1 is MNHNS and CDR2 SASEGT. CDR3 bases: TGTGCCAGCAGTGAAGGACTAGCGGGGGTAACAGATACGCAGTATTTT. Translation gives CASSEGLAGVTDTQYF.

The chain has TRBV5-1 and TRBJ2-7, with unresolved D. Trimming removed 0 bases from V and 1 base from J, with 14 bases in between. Germline values: CDR1 SGHRS, CDR2 YFSETQ. This CDR3 contains 16 residues. This CDR3 is CASSLVSQAYSYEQYF. The CDR3 nucleotides are TGCGCCAGCAGCTTGGTCTCCCAGGCCTATTCCTACGAGCAGTACTTC. Full variable domain (missing parts from reference TRBV5-1 and TRBJ2-7): KAGVTQTPRYLIKTRGQQVTLSCSPISGHRSVSWYQQTPGQGLQFLFEYFSETQRNKGNFPGRFSGRQFSNSRSEMNVSTLELGDSALYLCASSLVSQAYSYEQYFGPGTRLTVT.

The chain's CDR3 is CASSLVYNEQFF. CDR3 bases: TGTGCCAGCAGCTTAGTATACAATGAGCAGTTCTTC. The V gene is TRBV11-2, the J gene TRBJ2-1; D gene unclear. Germline CDR1 reads SGHAT; CDR2 reads FQNNGV. V gave up 1 base and J gave up 4 bases, with 2 bases separating them. CDR3 length equals 12 residues.